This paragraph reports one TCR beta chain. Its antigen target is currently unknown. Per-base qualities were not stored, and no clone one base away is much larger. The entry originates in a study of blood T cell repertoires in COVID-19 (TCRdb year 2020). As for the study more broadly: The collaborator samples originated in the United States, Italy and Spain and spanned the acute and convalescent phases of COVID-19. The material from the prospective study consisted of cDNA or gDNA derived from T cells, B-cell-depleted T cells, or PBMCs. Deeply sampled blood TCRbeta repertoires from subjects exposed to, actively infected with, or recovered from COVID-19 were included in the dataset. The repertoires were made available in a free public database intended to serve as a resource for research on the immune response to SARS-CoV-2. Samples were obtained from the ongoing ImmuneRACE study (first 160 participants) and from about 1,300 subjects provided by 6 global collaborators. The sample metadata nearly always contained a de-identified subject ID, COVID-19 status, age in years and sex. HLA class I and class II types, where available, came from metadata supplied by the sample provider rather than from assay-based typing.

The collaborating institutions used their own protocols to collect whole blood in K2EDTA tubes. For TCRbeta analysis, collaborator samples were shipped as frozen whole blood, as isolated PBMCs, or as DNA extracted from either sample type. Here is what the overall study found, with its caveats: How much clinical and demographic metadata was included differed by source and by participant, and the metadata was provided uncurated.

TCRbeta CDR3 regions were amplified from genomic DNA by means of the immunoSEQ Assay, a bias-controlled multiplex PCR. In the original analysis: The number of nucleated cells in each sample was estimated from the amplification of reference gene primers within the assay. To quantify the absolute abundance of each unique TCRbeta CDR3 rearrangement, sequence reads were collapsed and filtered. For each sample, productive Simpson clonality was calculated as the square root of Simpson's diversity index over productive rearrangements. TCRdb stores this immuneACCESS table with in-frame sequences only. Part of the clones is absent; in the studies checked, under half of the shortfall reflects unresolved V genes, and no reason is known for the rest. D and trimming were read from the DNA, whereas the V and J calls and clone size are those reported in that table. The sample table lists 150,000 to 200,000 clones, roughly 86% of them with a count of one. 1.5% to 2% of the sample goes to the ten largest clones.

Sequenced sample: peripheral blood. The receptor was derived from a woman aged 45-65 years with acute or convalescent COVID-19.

CDR3 protein: CASSSMTGGAPYNEQFF. The nucleotide sequence is given as TGTGCCAGCAGTTCCATGACAGGGGGCGCCCCCTACAATGAGCAGTTCTTC. Rearrangement joined TRBV6-2 or TRBV6-3 to TRBJ2-1; TRBD1 matches 10 bases in the middle. The germline V end is reduced by 4 bases and the J end by 2 bases; junction bases left unmatched: 8. The germline V gene gives CDR1 as MNHEY and CDR2 as SVGEGT. The CDR3, from cysteine to phenylalanine, totals 17 residues. The sequence is cut down to CDR3 DNA, 51 bases in frame from base 1.